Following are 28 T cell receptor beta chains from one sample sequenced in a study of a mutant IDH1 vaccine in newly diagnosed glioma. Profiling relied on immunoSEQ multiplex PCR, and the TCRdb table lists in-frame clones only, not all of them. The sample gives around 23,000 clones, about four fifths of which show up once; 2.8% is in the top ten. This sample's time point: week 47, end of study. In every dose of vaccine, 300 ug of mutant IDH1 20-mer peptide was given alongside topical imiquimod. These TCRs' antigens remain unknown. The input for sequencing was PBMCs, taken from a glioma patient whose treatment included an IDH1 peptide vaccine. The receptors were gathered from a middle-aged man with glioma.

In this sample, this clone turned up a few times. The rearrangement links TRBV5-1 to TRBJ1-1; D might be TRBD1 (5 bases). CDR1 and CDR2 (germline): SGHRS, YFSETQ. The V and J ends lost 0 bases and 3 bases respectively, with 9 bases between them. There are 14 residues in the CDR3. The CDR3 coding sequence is TGCGCCAGCAGCTTGGTCCAGGGCGACACTGAAGCTTTCTTT. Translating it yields CASSLVQGDTEAFF.

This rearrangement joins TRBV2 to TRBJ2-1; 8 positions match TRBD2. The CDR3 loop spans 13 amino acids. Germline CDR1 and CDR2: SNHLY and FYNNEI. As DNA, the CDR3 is TGTGCTACTCGGGAGGGGAGGGGGAATGAGCAGTTCTTC. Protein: CATREGRGNEQFF.

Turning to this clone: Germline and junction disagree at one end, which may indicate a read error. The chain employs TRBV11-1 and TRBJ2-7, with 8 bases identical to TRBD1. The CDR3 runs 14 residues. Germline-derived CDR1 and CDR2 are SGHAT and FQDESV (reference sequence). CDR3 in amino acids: CASSFGQGSDEQYF. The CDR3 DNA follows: TGTGCCAGCAGCTTCGGACAGGGCTCCGACGAGCAGTACTTC.

The CDR3 is CASSSEGITNTIYF. In nucleotides, the CDR3 is TGTGCCAGCAGTTCAGAAGGGATTACAAACACCATATATTTT. The rearrangement links TRBV6-5 to TRBJ1-3; D unclear. Germline CDR1 reads MNHEY; CDR2 reads SVGAGI. V lost 4 bases and J 6 bases, leaving 13 bases between the germline ends. The CDR3 consists of 14 residues.

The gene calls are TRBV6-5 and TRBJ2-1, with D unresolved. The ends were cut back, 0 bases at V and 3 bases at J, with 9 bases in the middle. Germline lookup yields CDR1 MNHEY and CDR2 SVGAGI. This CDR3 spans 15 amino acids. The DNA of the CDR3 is TGTGCCAGCAGTTACTCTGCGGAGAACTACAATGAGCAGTTCTTC. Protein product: CASSYSAENYNEQFF.

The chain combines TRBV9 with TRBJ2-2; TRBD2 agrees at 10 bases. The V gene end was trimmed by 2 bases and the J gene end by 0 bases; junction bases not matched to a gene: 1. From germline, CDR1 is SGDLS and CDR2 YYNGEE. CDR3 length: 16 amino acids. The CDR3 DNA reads TGTGCCAGCAGCGTCGGGACTAGCGCGAACACCGGGGAGCTGTTTTTT. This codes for CASSVGTSANTGELFF.

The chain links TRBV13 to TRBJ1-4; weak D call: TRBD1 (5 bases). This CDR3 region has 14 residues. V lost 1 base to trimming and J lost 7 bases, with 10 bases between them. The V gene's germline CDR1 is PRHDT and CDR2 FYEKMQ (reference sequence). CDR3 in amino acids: CASSLAGTGEKLFF. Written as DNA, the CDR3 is TGTGCCAGCAGCTTAGCAGGGACGGGTGAAAAACTGTTTTTT.

CDR3 bases: TGCGCCAGCAGCCAGGTAAAGCCGGGACAGGGTAACTACGAGCAGTACTTC. Its translation: CASSQVKPGQGNYEQYF. V gene TRBV4-1 combines with J gene TRBJ2-7; 9 bases map to TRBD1. This CDR3 is built from 17 residues. The ends lost 3 bases at V and 3 bases at J; junction bases unmatched: 12. Germline values: CDR1 MGHRA, CDR2 YSYEKL.

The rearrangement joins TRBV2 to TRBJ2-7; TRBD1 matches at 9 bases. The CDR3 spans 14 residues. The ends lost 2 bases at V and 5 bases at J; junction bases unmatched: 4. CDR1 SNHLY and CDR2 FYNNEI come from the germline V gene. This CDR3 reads CASSELRTGDEQYF. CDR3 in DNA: TGTGCCAGCAGTGAACTAAGGACAGGGGACGAGCAGTACTTC.

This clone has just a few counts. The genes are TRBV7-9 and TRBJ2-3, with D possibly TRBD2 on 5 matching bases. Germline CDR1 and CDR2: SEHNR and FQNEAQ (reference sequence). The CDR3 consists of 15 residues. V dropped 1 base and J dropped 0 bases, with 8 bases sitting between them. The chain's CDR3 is CASSLVAGSTDTQYF. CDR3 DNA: TGTGCCAGCAGCTTAGTTGCGGGTAGCACAGATACGCAGTATTTT.

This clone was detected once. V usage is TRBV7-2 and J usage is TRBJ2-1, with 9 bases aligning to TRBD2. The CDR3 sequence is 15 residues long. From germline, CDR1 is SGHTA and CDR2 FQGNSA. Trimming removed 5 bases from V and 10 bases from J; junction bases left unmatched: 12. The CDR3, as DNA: TGTGCCAGCAGCCCCACACTGCTTCTAGCGGGGGAGCAGTTCTTC. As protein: CASSPTLLLAGEQFF.

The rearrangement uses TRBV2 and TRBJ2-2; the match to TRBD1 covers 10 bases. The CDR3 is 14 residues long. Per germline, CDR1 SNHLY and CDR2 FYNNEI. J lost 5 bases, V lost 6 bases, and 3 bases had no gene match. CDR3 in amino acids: CASRDRGRTGELFF. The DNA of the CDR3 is TGTGCCAGCAGGGACAGGGGGAGGACCGGGGAGCTGTTTTTT.

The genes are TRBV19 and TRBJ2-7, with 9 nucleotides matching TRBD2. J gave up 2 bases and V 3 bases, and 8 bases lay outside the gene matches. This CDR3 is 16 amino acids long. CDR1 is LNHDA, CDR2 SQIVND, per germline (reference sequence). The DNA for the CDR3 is TGTGCCAGTAGTATCTCACTAGCGGGCGCGCCCTACGAGCAGTACTTC. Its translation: CASSISLAGAPYEQYF.

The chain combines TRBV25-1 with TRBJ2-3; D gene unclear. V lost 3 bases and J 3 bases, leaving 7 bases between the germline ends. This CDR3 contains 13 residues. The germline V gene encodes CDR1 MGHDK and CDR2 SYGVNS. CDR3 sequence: CASSDAGTDTQYF. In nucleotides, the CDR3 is TGTGCCAGCAGTGATGCCGGGACAGATACGCAGTATTTT.

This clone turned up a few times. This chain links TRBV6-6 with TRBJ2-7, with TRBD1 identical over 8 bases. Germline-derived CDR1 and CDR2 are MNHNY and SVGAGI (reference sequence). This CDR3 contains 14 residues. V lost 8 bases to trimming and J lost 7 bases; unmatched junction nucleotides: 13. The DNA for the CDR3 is TGTGCCAGCGTCGGGCAGGGGGCTTCTTGGGAGCAGTACTTC. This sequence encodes CASVGQGASWEQYF.

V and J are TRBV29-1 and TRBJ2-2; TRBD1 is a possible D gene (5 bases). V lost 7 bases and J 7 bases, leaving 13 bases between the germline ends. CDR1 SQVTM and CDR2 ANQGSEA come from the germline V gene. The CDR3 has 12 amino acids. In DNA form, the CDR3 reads TGCAGCGGCAGGGTGCTTGGCGGGGAGCTGTTTTTT. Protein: CSGRVLGGELFF.

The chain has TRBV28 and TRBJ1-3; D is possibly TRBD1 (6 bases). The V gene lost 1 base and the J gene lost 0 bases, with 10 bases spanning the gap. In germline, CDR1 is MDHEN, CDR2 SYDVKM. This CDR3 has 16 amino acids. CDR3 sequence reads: CASSLLDRNSGNTIYF. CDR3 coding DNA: TGTGCCAGCAGTTTATTAGACAGGAACTCTGGAAACACCATATATTTT.

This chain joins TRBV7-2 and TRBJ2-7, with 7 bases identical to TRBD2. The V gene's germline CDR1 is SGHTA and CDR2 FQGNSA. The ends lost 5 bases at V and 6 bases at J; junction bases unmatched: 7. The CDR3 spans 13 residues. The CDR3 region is CASSPRGVSEQYF. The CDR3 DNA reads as TGTGCCAGCAGCCCCCGGGGGGTCAGCGAGCAGTACTTC.

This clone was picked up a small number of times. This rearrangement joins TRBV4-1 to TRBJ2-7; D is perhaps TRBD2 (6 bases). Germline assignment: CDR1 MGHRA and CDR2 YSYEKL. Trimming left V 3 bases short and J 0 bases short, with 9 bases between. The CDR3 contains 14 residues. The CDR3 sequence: CASSQGEASYEQYF. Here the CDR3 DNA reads TGCGCCAGCAGCCAGGGGGAGGCCTCCTACGAGCAGTACTTC.

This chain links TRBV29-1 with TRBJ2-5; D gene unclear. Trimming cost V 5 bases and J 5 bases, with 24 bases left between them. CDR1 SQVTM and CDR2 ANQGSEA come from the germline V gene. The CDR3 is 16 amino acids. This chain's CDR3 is CSVPDPTISVSETQYF. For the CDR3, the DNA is TGCAGCGTTCCTGACCCCACGATCTCAGTATCGGAGACCCAGTACTTC.

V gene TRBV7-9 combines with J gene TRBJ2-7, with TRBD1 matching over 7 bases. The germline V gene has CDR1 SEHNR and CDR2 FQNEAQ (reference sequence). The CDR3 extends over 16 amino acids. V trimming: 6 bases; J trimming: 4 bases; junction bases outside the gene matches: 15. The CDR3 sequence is CASSPKGTAARYEQYF. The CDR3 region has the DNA TGTGCCAGCAGTCCTAAGGGGACAGCGGCGCGGTACGAGCAGTACTTC.

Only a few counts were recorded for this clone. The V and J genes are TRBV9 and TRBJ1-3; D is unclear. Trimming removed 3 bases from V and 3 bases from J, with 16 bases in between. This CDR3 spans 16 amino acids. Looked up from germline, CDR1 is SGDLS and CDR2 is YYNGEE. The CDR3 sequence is CASSGTRSRYGNTIYF. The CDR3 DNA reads TGTGCCAGCAGCGGTACCCGTTCACGCTATGGAAACACCATATATTTT.

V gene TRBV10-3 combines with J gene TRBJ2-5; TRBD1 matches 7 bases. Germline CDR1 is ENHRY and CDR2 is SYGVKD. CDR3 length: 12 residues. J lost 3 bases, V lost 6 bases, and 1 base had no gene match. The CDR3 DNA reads TGTGCCATCAGGGGGACAGAAGAGACCCAGTACTTC. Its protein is CAIRGTEETQYF.

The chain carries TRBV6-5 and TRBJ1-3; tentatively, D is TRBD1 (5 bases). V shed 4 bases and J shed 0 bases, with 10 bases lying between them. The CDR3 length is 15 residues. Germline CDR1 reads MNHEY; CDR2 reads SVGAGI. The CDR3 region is CASSLGLYSGNTIYF. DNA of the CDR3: TGTGCCAGCAGTTTGGGACTGTACTCTGGAAACACCATATATTTT.

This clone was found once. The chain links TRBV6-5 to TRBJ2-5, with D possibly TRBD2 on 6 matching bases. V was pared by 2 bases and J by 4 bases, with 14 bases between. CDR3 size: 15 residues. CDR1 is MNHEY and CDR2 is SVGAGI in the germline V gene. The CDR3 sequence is CASSYGRVGGETQYF. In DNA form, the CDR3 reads TGTGCCAGCAGTTACGGCAGGGTCGGGGGAGAGACCCAGTACTTC.

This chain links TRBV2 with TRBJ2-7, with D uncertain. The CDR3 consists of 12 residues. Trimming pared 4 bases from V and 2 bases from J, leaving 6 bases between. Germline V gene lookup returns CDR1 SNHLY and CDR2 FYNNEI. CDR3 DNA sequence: TGTGCCAGCAGTGGACAACCCTACGAGCAGTACTTC. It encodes CASSGQPYEQYF.

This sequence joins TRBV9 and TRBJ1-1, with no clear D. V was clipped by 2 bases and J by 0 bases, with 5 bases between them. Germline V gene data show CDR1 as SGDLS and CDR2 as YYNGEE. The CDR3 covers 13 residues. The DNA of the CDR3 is TGTGCCAGCAGCGTTAGAGTGAACACTGAAGCTTTCTTT. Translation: CASSVRVNTEAFF.

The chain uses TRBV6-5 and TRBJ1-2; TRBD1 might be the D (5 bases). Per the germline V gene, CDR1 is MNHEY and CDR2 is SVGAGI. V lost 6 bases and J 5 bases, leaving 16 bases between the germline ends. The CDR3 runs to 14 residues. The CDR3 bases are TGTGCCAGCAGACCCGGGGGGAGTCGGTATGGCTACACCTTC. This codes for CASRPGGSRYGYTF.